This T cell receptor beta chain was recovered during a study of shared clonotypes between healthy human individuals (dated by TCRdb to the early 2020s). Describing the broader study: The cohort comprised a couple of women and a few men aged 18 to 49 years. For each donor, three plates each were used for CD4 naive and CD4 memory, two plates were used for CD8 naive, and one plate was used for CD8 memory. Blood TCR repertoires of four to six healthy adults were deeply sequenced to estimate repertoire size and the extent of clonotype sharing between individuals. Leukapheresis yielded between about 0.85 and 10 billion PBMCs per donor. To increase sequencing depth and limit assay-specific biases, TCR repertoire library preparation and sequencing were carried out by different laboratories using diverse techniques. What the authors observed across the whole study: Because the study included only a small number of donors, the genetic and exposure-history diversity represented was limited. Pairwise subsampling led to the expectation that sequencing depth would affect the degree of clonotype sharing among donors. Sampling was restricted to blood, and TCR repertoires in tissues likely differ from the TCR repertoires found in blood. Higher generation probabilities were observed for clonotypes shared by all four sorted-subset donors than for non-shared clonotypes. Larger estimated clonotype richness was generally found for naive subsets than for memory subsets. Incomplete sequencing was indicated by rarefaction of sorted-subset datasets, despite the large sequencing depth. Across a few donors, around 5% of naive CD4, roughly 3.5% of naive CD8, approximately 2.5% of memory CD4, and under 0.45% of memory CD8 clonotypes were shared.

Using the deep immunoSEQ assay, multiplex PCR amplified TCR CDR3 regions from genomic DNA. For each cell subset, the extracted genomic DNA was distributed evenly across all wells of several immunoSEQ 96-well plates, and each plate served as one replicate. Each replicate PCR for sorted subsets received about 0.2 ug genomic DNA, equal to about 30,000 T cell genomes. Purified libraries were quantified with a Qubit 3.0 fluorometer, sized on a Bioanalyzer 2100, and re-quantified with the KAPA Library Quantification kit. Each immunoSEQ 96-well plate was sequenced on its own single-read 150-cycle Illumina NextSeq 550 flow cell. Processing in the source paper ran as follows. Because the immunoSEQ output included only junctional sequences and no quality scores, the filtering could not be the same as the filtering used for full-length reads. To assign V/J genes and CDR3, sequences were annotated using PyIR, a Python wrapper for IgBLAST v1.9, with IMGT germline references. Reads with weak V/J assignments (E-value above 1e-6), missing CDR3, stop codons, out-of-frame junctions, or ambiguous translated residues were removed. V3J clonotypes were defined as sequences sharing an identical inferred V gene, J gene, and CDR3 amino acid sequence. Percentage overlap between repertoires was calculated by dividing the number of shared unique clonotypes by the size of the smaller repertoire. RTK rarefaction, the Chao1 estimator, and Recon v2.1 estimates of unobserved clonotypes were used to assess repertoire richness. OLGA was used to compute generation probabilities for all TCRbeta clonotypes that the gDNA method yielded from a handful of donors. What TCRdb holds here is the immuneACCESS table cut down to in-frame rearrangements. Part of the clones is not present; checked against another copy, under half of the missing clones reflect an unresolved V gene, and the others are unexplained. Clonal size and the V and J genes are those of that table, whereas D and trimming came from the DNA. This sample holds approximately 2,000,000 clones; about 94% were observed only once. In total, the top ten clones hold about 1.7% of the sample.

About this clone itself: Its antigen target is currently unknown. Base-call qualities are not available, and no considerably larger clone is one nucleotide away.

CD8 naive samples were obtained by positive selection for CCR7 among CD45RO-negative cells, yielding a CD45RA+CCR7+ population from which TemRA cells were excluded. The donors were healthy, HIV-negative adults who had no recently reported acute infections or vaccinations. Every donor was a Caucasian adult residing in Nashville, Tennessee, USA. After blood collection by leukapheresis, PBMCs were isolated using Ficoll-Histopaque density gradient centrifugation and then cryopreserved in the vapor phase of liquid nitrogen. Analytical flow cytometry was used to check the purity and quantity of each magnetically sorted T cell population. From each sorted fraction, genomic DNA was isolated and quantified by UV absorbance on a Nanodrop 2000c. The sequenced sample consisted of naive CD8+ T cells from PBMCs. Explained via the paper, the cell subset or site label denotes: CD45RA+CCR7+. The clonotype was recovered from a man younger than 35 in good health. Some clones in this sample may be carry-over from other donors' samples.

The CDR3 reads CASSSTGTGGFGNTIYF. The DNA is as follows: TGTGCCAGCAGCTCTACCGGGACAGGGGGTTTTGGAAACACCATATATTTT. The chain is assembled from TRBV13 and TRBJ1-3; 11 bases in the middle match TRBD1. The germline V gene encodes CDR1 PRHDT and CDR2 FYEKMQ (reference sequence). V trim: 4 bases; J trim: 3 bases; unmatched bases: 8. The CDR3 covers 17 residues, taking in both the cysteine and the phenylalanine. Only the CDR3 portion is preserved as DNA: 51 bases, with reading frame beginning at the first base. With the portions outside the CDR3 filled from the reference TRBV13 and TRBJ1-3 genes, the complete variable region becomes AAGVIQSPRHLIKEKRETATLKCYPIPRHDTVYWYQQGPGQDPQFLISFYEKMQSDKGSIPDRFSAQQFSDYHSELNMSSLELGDSALYFCASSSTGTGGFGNTIYFGEGSWLTVV.